Listed below are T cell receptor beta chains from one sample, sequenced in a study of blood T cell repertoires in COVID-19. Using immunoSEQ multiplex PCR, the repertoire was profiled, and TCRdb retains in-frame clones only, with some absent. The sample shows more than 100,000 clones, 70% to 85% of them seen only once. The specimen sequenced was peripheral blood. The receptors were sampled from a woman aged 45-60 years with acute or convalescent COVID-19. Both conserved end residues are part of each CDR3. The D gene is left open where the match is weak. Clone size is not always given. Where it is, it says once, few, many or a class for expanded clones.

TRBJ1-2,TRBV9,few,-,CASAKDQGTTGGYTF,TGTGCCAGCGCGAAAGACCAGGGAACCACTGGTGGCTACACCTTC
TRBJ2-7,TRBV6-5,-,TRBD2,CASRQTSGGEYEQYF,TGTGCCAGCAGGCAGACTAGCGGGGGGGAGTACGAGCAGTACTTC
TRBJ1-1,TRBV2,-,TRBD1,CASSTPPGQGRGTEAFF,TGTGCCAGCAGTACCCCGCCGGGACAGGGTCGTGGTACTGAAGCTTTCTTT
TRBJ2-7,TRBV6-5,-,TRBD2,CASSPGLAGVLRQYF,TGTGCCAGCAGTCCTGGACTAGCGGGGGTTTTAAGGCAGTACTTC
TRBJ1-1,TRBV18,-,-,CASSPLGPEAEAFF,TGTGCCAGCTCACCACTGGGGCCCGAAGCTGAAGCTTTCTTT
TRBJ1-4,TRBV25-1,-,-,CASGHSNEKLFF,TGTGCCAGCGGACACAGTAATGAAAAACTGTTTTTT
TRBJ1-5,TRBV5-6,-,-,CASSLWATNQPQHF,TGTGCCAGCAGCTTGTGGGCTACCAATCAGCCCCAGCATTTT
TRBJ1-1,TRBV24-1,-,-,CATSDFRGVAFF,TGTGCCACCAGTGATTTTCGGGGGGTAGCTTTCTTT
TRBJ1-1,TRBV5-1,-,TRBD1,CASSSGTGAVTEAFF,TGCGCCAGCAGCTCCGGGACAGGGGCAGTGACTGAAGCTTTCTTT
TRBJ2-3,TRBV9,-,TRBD1,CASSVEGALRDTQYF,TGTGCCAGCAGCGTCGAGGGGGCTCTTCGAGATACGCAGTATTTT
TRBJ1-2,TRBV9,once,-,CASSSNGGGRAYGYTF,TGTGCCAGCAGCTCTAATGGCGGGGGGCGGGCCTATGGCTACACCTTC
TRBJ1-5,TRBV9,-,TRBD1,CASSFPGQGVDQPQHF,TGTGCCAGCAGCTTTCCGGGACAGGGGGTCGATCAGCCCCAGCATTTT
TRBJ1-1,TRBV12-3/TRBV12-4,-,-,CASSSISTEAFF,TGTGCCAGCAGTTCTATCTCCACTGAAGCTTTCTTT
TRBJ1-1,TRBV27,-,-,CASTSGDQPEAFF,TGTGCCAGCACCTCAGGGGATCAGCCTGAAGCTTTCTTT
TRBJ2-4,TRBV20-1,-,TRBD1,CSAREDREDIQYF,TGCAGTGCTCGTGAGGACAGGGAGGACATTCAGTACTTC
TRBJ1-5,TRBV19,few,TRBD1,CASRDGQGSNQPQHF,TGTGCCAGTCGAGACGGACAGGGGTCCAATCAGCCCCAGCATTTT
TRBJ1-5,TRBV19,-,TRBD1,CASSIPGGGQPQHF,TGTGCCAGTAGTATACCAGGGGGCGGGCAGCCCCAGCATTTT
TRBJ2-5,TRBV18,-,TRBD2,CASSSGLAETQYF,TGTGCCAGCTCATCGGGACTAGCAGAGACCCAGTACTTC
TRBJ1-2,TRBV6-5,-,TRBD1,CASRPRTGDGYGYTF,TGTGCCAGCAGGCCCCGGACAGGGGATGGGTATGGCTACACCTTC
TRBJ1-5,TRBV6-5,once,TRBD1,CASMRRGQIQPQHF,TGTGCCAGCATGCGCAGGGGGCAAATTCAGCCCCAGCATTTT
TRBJ1-5,TRBV12-5,-,-,CASGLSRGSGNQPQHF,TGTGCTAGTGGTTTGAGCAGGGGCTCGGGCAATCAGCCCCAGCATTTT
TRBJ2-7,TRBV24-1,-,-,CATSGRGREYEQYF,TGTGCCACCAGTGGAAGGGGCAGAGAATACGAGCAGTACTTC
TRBJ1-2,TRBV5-6,-,TRBD1,CASSTKLTGQMVMGYTF,TGTGCCAGCAGCACGAAACTAACGGGACAGATGGTTATGGGCTACACCTTC
TRBJ1-3,TRBV7-8,-,TRBD1,CASSLGTQGAFGNTIYF,TGTGCCAGCAGCTTAGGAACACAGGGGGCGTTTGGAAACACCATATATTTT
TRBJ2-1,TRBV6-5,-,TRBD1,CASRGTGYNEQFF,TGTGCCAGCAGGGGGACAGGTTACAATGAGCAGTTCTTC
TRBJ2-1,TRBV24-1,few,TRBD1,CATSDTIDRANEQFF,TGTGCCACCAGTGACACCATCGACAGGGCCAATGAGCAGTTCTTC
TRBJ2-7,TRBV10-1,-,-,CAPGEDYEQYF,TGCGCCCCCGGGGAGGATTACGAGCAGTACTTC
TRBJ1-3,TRBV5-1,-,TRBD1,CASSLTGTAGNTIYF,TGCGCCAGCAGCTTGACCGGGACAGCTGGAAACACCATATATTTT
TRBJ1-2,TRBV18,-,TRBD1,CASSPEIGTGGDGYTF,TGTGCCAGCTCACCAGAAATTGGGACAGGGGGGGACGGCTACACCTTC
TRBJ1-5,TRBV7-2,-,TRBD1,CASSQDRVPQPQHF,TGTGCCAGCAGCCAGGACAGGGTCCCTCAGCCCCAGCATTTT
TRBJ2-3,TRBV7-2,-,-,CASSPSTDTQYF,TGTGCCAGCAGCCCATCCACAGATACGCAGTATTTT
TRBJ1-2,TRBV6-1,-,-,CASSESFSYRYTF,TGTGCCAGCAGTGAATCATTCAGTTACCGCTACACCTTC
TRBJ1-6,TRBV30,-,-,CAWSEQYNSPLHF,TGTGCCTGGAGTGAACAATATAATTCACCCCTCCACTTT
TRBJ1-1,TRBV2,-,TRBD1,CASRSQGVVTEAFF,TGTGCCAGCAGGTCACAGGGGGTCGTCACTGAAGCTTTCTTT
TRBJ1-1,TRBV30,once,-,CAWSVPGAKGTEAFF,TGTGCCTGGAGTGTACCAGGGGCCAAGGGGACTGAAGCTTTCTTT
TRBJ2-7,TRBV5-1,-,-,CASSHLSSYEQYF,TGCGCCAGCAGCCACCTAAGCTCCTACGAGCAGTACTTC
TRBJ1-2,TRBV5-6,-,-,CASSVISDFCTF,TGTGCCAGCAGTGTAATTAGCGACTTCTGCACCTTC
TRBJ1-1,TRBV29-1,-,TRBD1,CSVSGGNTEAFF,TGCAGTGTTTCAGGGGGGAACACTGAAGCTTTCTTT
TRBJ1-4,TRBV19,-,-,CASSILRSDNEKLFF,TGTGCCAGTAGTATCCTTAGGAGCGATAATGAAAAACTGTTTTTT
TRBJ1-5,TRBV30,-,-,CAWSVGQNSNQPQHF,TGTGCCTGGAGTGTTGGGCAGAATAGCAATCAGCCCCAGCATTTT
TRBJ1-5,TRBV10-3,-,TRBD1,CATQSTGTGDQPQHF,TGTGCCACACAATCAACCGGGACAGGGGACCAGCCCCAGCATTTT
TRBJ1-1,TRBV9,-,TRBD1,CASSRTGGSFTEAFF,TGTGCCAGCAGCAGGACAGGGGGCTCGTTCACTGAAGCTTTCTTT
TRBJ1-2,TRBV29-1,few,TRBD1,CSVEGTVANYGYTF,TGCAGCGTTGAGGGGACAGTTGCTAACTATGGCTACACCTTC
TRBJ1-4,TRBV6-5,-,-,CASSSGATNEKLFF,TGTGCCAGCAGTTCGGGGGCAACTAATGAAAAACTGTTTTTT
TRBJ2-1,TRBV11-2,-,-,CASTRSSGSNEQFF,TGTGCCAGCACCCGTTCGTCCGGGTCCAATGAGCAGTTCTTC
TRBJ2-7,TRBV7-2,-,-,CASSSRISYEQYF,TGTGCCAGCAGCTCTAGAATCTCCTACGAGCAGTACTTC
TRBJ1-1,TRBV29-1,once,TRBD1,CSVTGTGRNTEAFF,TGCAGCGTTACCGGGACAGGGAGGAACACTGAAGCTTTCTTT
TRBJ2-7,TRBV2,-,-,CASSDTGNTYEQYF,TGTGCCAGCAGCGATACAGGGAATACCTACGAGCAGTACTTC
TRBJ2-7,TRBV6-5,-,TRBD1,CASSPTGQGGYEQYF,TGTGCCAGCAGCCCCACGGGACAGGGGGGCTACGAGCAGTACTTC
TRBJ1-1,TRBV12-3/TRBV12-4,-,-,CASSTHENTEAFF,TGTGCCAGCAGTACTCACGAAAACACTGAAGCTTTCTTT
TRBJ1-1,TRBV5-1,-,TRBD1,CASSVSTGAGNTEAFF,TGCGCCAGCAGTGTATCGACAGGGGCAGGGAACACTGAAGCTTTCTTT